The 28 T cell receptor beta chains listed next were all sequenced from one sample in a study of T-cell memory formation after mild COVID-19. Each CDR3 protein is one row after TCRdb ran MiXCR on the 5' RACE reads. The repertoire holds tens of thousands of distinct CDR3 sequences, with about 13% as singletons. Sequencing was done on a sample of PBMCs or a T cell subset sorted from them (not recorded which). The origin of the receptors is a man aged 18 to 29 who had mild COVID-19 (a few samples of this study predate the infection). Cell type and time point are not known.

This clonotype has just one count. The chain is built from TRBV29-1 and TRBJ2-7; D is perhaps TRBD1 or TRBD2 (5 bases each). There are 15 residues in the CDR3. Germline V gives CDR1 SQVTM, CDR2 ANQGSEA. Between the trimmed V and J ends, which lost 3 bases and 3 bases, there was a span of 18 bases. The CDR3 DNA is TGCAGCGTTGATTTCAGTTGGGACGGTGACTACGAGCAGTACTTC. This gives the protein CSVDFSWDGDYEQYF.

The V and J genes are TRBV5-8 and TRBJ2-5, with TRBD1 identical over 7 bases. The CDR3 is made up of 14 amino acids. V trimming: 4 bases; J trimming: 0 bases; junction bases outside the gene matches: 3. Germline lookup yields CDR1 SGHTS and CDR2 YDEGEE. The CDR3 spells CASSIGQDQETQYF. The DNA for the CDR3 is TGTGCCAGCAGCATCGGACAGGACCAAGAGACCCAGTACTTC.

Remarks on this clonotype: No DNA is shown, since the ends of the CDR3 on it are uncertain; the CDR3 is the one TCRdb lists. V gene TRBV6-5 combines with J gene TRBJ2-4; TRBD1, the table's D call, lacks a check against the DNA. CDR1 is MNHEY and CDR2 is SVGAGI in the germline V gene. The CDR3 spans 16 residues, counting both ends. The CDR3 here is CASSSSPRMRSNIQYF.

V and J are TRBV7-9 and TRBJ2-1, with 7 positions matching TRBD1. CDR1 SEHNR and CDR2 FQNEAQ come from the germline V gene (reference sequence). Trimming at V came to 6 bases and at J to 4 bases, leaving 6 bases not matched to a gene. CDR3 length equals 14 residues. DNA for the CDR3: TGTGCCAGCAGTTCGACAGGGCTTTACAATGAGCAGTTCTTC. It encodes CASSSTGLYNEQFF.

V and J are TRBV30 and TRBJ2-1; D remains ambiguous. The CDR3 spans 12 residues. The V and J ends lost 4 bases and 8 bases respectively, with 12 bases between them. From germline, CDR1 is GTSNPN and CDR2 SVGIG (reference sequence). The CDR3 nucleotides read TGTGCCTGGACAGTAGGGTTGGATGAGCAGTTCTTC. As protein: CAWTVGLDEQFF. The whole variable domain, remainder taken from reference TRBV30 and TRBJ2-1, is SQTIHQWPATLVQPVGSPLSLECTVEGTSNPNLYWYRQAAGRGLQLLFYSVGIGQISSEVPQNLSASRPQDRQFILSSKKLLLSDSGFYLCAWTVGLDEQFFGPGTRLTVL.

This clonotype was observed a handful of times. The chain uses TRBV4-2 and TRBJ2-7, with 10 bases identical to TRBD2. CDR3 length: 18 residues. V dropped 0 bases and J dropped 4; count of bases not matched to a gene: 12. Germline V gene sequence: CDR1 LGHNA, CDR2 YNFKEQ. The CDR3 DNA sequence: TGTGCCAGCAGCCAAGATACTAGCGGGGTCAACATCGCTTACGAGCAGTACTTC. It translates to CASSQDTSGVNIAYEQYF.

In its sample, this clonotype was seen a few times. The chain uses TRBV4-1 and TRBJ2-5; no clear D. This CDR3 has 15 residues. V was cut by 4 bases and J by 4 bases, with 16 bases left in between. Germline-derived CDR1 and CDR2 are MGHRA and YSYEKL. The DNA of the CDR3 is TGCGCCAGCAGCCCCTATACCCGGCAAAGAGAGACCCAGTACTTC. Translating it yields CASSPYTRQRETQYF.

The V gene is TRBV7-9, the J gene TRBJ1-1; no definite D call. The CDR3 has 12 residues. Germline CDR1 is SEHNR and CDR2 is FQNEAQ (reference sequence). The V gene lost 4 bases and the J gene lost 5 bases, with 8 bases spanning the gap. CDR3 region: CASSYTGTEAFF. The DNA for the CDR3 is TGTGCCAGCAGCTATACGGGGACTGAAGCTTTCTTT.

The chain links TRBV11-2 to TRBJ1-2, with D uncertain. V was cut by 3 bases and J by 6 bases, with 5 bases left in between. This CDR3 has 11 residues. Germline V lookup: CDR1 SGHAT, CDR2 FQNNGV. The CDR3 loop is CASSFGDGYTF. The CDR3 region has the DNA TGTGCCAGCAGCTTTGGGGATGGCTACACCTTC. The full variable domain, in which reference TRBV11-2 and TRBJ1-2 provide the parts outside the CDR3, is EAGVAQSPRYKIIEKRQSVAFWCNPISGHATLYWYQQILGQGPKLLIQFQNNGVVDDSQLPKDRFSAERLKGVDSTLKIQPAKLEDSAVYLCASSFGDGYTFGSGTRLTVV.

This clonotype has only a few counts. The CDR3 region is CASSWEVNTGELFF. The CDR3 coding sequence is TGTGCCAGCAGTTGGGAGGTCAACACCGGGGAGCTGTTTTTT. The chain joins TRBV6-2 or TRBV6-3 to TRBJ2-2; perhaps TRBD2 as D (6 bases). Germline-derived CDR1 and CDR2 are MNHEY and SVGEGT. Trimming pared 4 bases from V and 2 bases from J, leaving 8 bases between. The CDR3 runs to 14 residues.

This clonotype was seen many times. The CDR3 loop reads CASSSDPGQGNSLNGYTF. In nucleotides, the CDR3 is TGTGCCAGCAGCTCTGACCCGGGACAGGGAAATTCCCTCAACGGCTACACCTTC. The V and J genes are TRBV7-9 and TRBJ1-2, with TRBD1 identical over 9 bases. J gave up 8 bases and V 4 bases, and 20 bases lay outside the gene matches. From germline, CDR1 is SEHNR and CDR2 FQNEAQ (reference sequence). This CDR3 is built from 18 residues.

This chain links TRBV13 with TRBJ2-7, with D possibly TRBD2 on 6 matching bases. The CDR3 has 12 amino acids. CDR1 PRHDT and CDR2 FYEKMQ come from the germline V gene (reference sequence). The V end lost 3 bases, the J end lost 6 bases, and 9 bases lay between the germline ends. This CDR3 reads CASSLGGTEQYV. CDR3 coding DNA: TGTGCCAGCAGCTTGGGAGGTACCGAGCAGTACGTC.

This clonotype occurred a few times. The rearrangement uses TRBV29-1 and TRBJ2-3; D gene unclear. V was shortened by 6 bases and J by 6 bases, with 10 bases between the two germline ends. The CDR3 is 11 residues long. In germline, CDR1 is SQVTM, CDR2 ANQGSEA. The CDR3 coding sequence is TGCAGCGTGCCTCGGGCGGATACGCAGTATTTT. Amino acid sequence: CSVPRADTQYF.

The chain combines TRBV7-2 with TRBJ2-3; D gene uncertain. CDR3 length: 13 amino acids. Germline V gene data show CDR1 as SGHTA and CDR2 as FQGNSA. Trimming pared 5 bases from V and 6 bases from J, leaving 12 bases between. The CDR3 sequence: CASSPPELDTQYF. The CDR3 region has the DNA TGTGCCAGCAGCCCCCCTGAGTTGGATACGCAGTATTTT.

This clonotype was seen a handful of times. The chain is built from TRBV7-6 and TRBJ1-2; D unclear. V lost 1 base and J 3 bases, leaving 15 bases between the germline ends. This CDR3 has 16 residues. The germline V gene has CDR1 SGHVS and CDR2 FNYEAQ. CDR3 sequence: CASSLEQYGAHYGYTF. In DNA form, the CDR3 reads TGTGCCAGCAGCTTAGAACAGTACGGTGCCCACTATGGCTACACCTTC.

This clonotype turned up a few times. CDR3 sequence (DNA): TGTGCCAGCAGTACCACAGGGGCTAACTATGGCTACACCTTC. Amino acids: CASSTTGANYGYTF. The rearrangement links TRBV6-2 or TRBV6-3 to TRBJ1-2, with TRBD1 identical over 7 bases. Germline V CDR1 and CDR2: MNHEY, SVGEGT. CDR3 length: 14 amino acids. The trim removed 5 bases at V and 0 bases at J, leaving 3 bases unmatched.

This chain joins TRBV15 and TRBJ2-3, with D possibly TRBD2 on 6 matching bases. Germline values: CDR1 LNHNV, CDR2 YYDKDF (reference sequence). CDR3 length: 15 amino acids. V was trimmed by 1 base and J by 1 base, leaving 9 bases between them. The CDR3 DNA is TGTGCCACCAGCAGAGTTACGGGGGGCACAGATACGCAGTATTTT. Residues: CATSRVTGGTDTQYF.

This clonotype was picked up a small number of times. The chain carries TRBV29-1 and TRBJ2-6; 9 bases align to TRBD1. The germline CDR1 and CDR2 sequences are SQVTM and ANQGSEA. The CDR3 covers 19 residues. V shed 0 bases and J 1 base; nucleotides not matched to a gene: 10. The CDR3 nucleotides are TGCAGCGTTGAAGAGCCGGGACAGGGTCGGGAATCTGGGGCCAACGTCCTGACTTTC. This codes for CSVEEPGQGRESGANVLTF.

CDR3 region: CASSPRDRGGETQYF. The CDR3 nucleotides read TGTGCCAGCAGCCCGAGGGACAGGGGGGGGGAGACCCAGTACTTC. The chain couples TRBV12-3 or TRBV12-4 to TRBJ2-5; 11 positions match TRBD1. The CDR3 covers 15 residues. With V trimmed by 6 bases and J by 5 bases, 8 bases remained unmatched.

V usage is TRBV9 and J usage is TRBJ2-7; D assignment may be TRBD1 or TRBD2 (5 bases each). V was clipped by 1 base and J by 2 bases, with 10 bases between them. This CDR3 has 14 residues. Germline-derived CDR1 and CDR2 are SGDLS and YYNGEE. The CDR3 DNA reads TGTGCCAGCAGCGTACGGGACGGGACCTACGAGCAGTACTTC. It encodes CASSVRDGTYEQYF.

This sequence joins TRBV18 and TRBJ2-7; 9 positions match TRBD1. Germline V gene sequence: CDR1 KGHSH, CDR2 LQKENI. This CDR3 is built from 14 residues. Germline trimming cut 2 bases from V and 9 bases from J; bases unmatched to any gene: 8. In nucleotides, the CDR3 is TGTGCCAGCTCACCAGGCACAGGGGGCGGAGGGCAGTACGTC. Translating it yields CASSPGTGGGGQYV.

This chain links TRBV9 with TRBJ2-5, with TRBD2 matching 8 bases. This CDR3 is built from 13 residues. The trim removed 6 bases at V and 5 bases at J, leaving 6 bases unmatched. Germline V gives CDR1 SGDLS, CDR2 YYNGEE. The chain's CDR3 is CASNERGRETQYF. The DNA of the CDR3 is TGTGCCAGCAACGAGCGGGGGCGGGAGACCCAGTACTTC.

This clonotype has more than one count but fewer than ten. This rearrangement joins TRBV27 to TRBJ1-5, with D maybe TRBD1 (6 bases). This CDR3 is built from 14 residues. Germline lookup yields CDR1 MNHEY and CDR2 SMNVEV (reference sequence). Trimming stripped 3 bases from V and 5 bases from J, with 11 bases between. CDR3 DNA: TGTGCCAGCAGTTTCCCAGGGGCCGATCAGCCCCAGCATTTT. Its protein product is CASSFPGADQPQHF.

V and J are TRBV7-9 and TRBJ2-2; D tentatively fits TRBD1 or TRBD2 (6 bases each). Germline lookup yields CDR1 SEHNR and CDR2 FQNEAQ (reference sequence). The CDR3 has 14 residues. V was shortened by 4 bases and J by 7 bases, with 13 bases between the two germline ends. CDR3 sequence reads: CASSSPGAVGELFF. In DNA form, the CDR3 reads TGTGCCAGCAGCTCTCCGGGGGCTGTCGGGGAGCTGTTTTTT.

This clonotype was counted a few times. This chain joins TRBV5-1 and TRBJ2-7, with 8 positions matching TRBD1. Trimming removed 3 bases from V and 6 bases from J; junction bases left unmatched: 11. The CDR3 is made up of 15 amino acids. Germline V gene sequence: CDR1 SGHRS, CDR2 YFSETQ. The CDR3 spells CASSSGMTGAGEQYF. The DNA for the CDR3 is TGCGCCAGCAGCTCGGGTATGACAGGGGCGGGCGAGCAGTACTTC.

The chain couples TRBV25-1 to TRBJ2-5; 9 bases are shared with TRBD1. There are 14 residues in the CDR3. The J segment lost 5 bases and the V segment lost 6 bases, leaving 7 bases of the junction unmatched. Germline CDR1 and CDR2: MGHDK and SYGVNS. CDR3 sequence reads: CASRTTGGWETQYF. The CDR3 nucleotides are TGTGCCAGCAGAACGACAGGGGGTTGGGAGACCCAGTACTTC.

This clonotype was picked up a small number of times. The CDR3 DNA follows: TGTGCCAGCAGCCCGCGCGTGGGGCGTCGGCTCCCCCAAGAGACCCAGTACTTC. Protein product: CASSPRVGRRLPQETQYF. V usage is TRBV28 and J usage is TRBJ2-5, with D perhaps TRBD1 (5 bases). Trimming pared 6 bases from V and 1 base from J, leaving 24 bases between. The CDR3 contains 18 residues. CDR1 is MDHEN, CDR2 SYDVKM, per germline.

V usage is TRBV4-3 and J usage is TRBJ2-1, with 7 positions matching TRBD2. In germline, CDR1 is LGHNA, CDR2 YSLEER. The CDR3 contains 14 residues. The J segment lost 8 bases and the V segment lost 0 bases, leaving 4 bases of the junction unmatched. The CDR3 DNA reads TGCGCCAGCAGCCAAGAGATTGGGGGGGATGAGCAGTTCTTC. Protein: CASSQEIGGDEQFF.